This T cell receptor beta chain stems from a study of CD8 T cells in Susac syndrome (dated by TCRdb to between 2018 and 2020). Background on the whole study: Among the Susac syndrome patients who were sequenced, clinically active disease was present in about six and clinical remission was observed in eight or nine. At blood withdrawal, Susac syndrome patients were either therapy-naive, taking corticosteroids (in some cases with IVIg as well), or taking IVIg alone. Whether CD8+ T cell activation and differentiation in Susac syndrome was antigen driven was tested using repertoire sequencing.

This clonotype occurred a few times. Its antigen is not yet known. The record has no base qualities; no much larger clone is one base away. Clipping removes 4 bases from V and 2 bases from J, with 9 as the unmatched junction base count. The CDR3, from cysteine to phenylalanine, totals 17 residues. The read is trimmed to its CDR3 DNA, 51 bases read in frame from base 1. The germline V gene encodes CDR1 LGHNA and CDR2 YNFKEQ. Study-level results and caveats: No clonal expansion was detected in the CD4+ T cell repertoire of Susac syndrome patients. The number of individuals in the TCR sequencing and HLA analysis was acknowledged as relatively small.

Peripheral blood CD8+ and CD4+ T cells from healthy donors, Susac syndrome patients and multiple sclerosis patients were profiled using high-throughput TCR beta sequencing. Recently defined diagnostic criteria for definite or probable disease were met by the Susac syndrome patients. CD8+ TEMRA cells were enriched by FACS, while bulk CD8+ and CD4+ T cells were purified by magnetic negative isolation. Blood was collected in EDTA tubes and processed within 24 hours, with PBMCs isolated through density gradient centrifugation. PBMCs intended for TCR sequencing were frozen in liquid nitrogen and were later thawed in a 37 degrees C water bath. The sorted or isolated CD4+, CD8+ and CD8+ TEMRA cells had a purity of 90% or higher. RNA was extracted with the RNeasy kit and roughly 0.45 to 1 ug was reverse transcribed using random hexamers. TCR beta CDR3 regions were amplified with the immunoSEQ multiplex PCR assay covering 54 Vbeta and 13 Jbeta segments. PCR amplification bias was corrected using a synthetic template baseline for primer optimization and computational correction. From the authors' description of their analysis: Reads were assigned to V, D and J genes according to IMGT and analyzed in immunoSEQ Analyzer, with only productive sequences retained. Clonality was calculated as one minus the Shannon entropy normalized by log2 of the number of productive unique sequences. For each patient and control, public and private clones were evaluated among the 100 most prevalent clones. A clone was defined as Susac-specific if it was absent from the healthy and MS cohorts, from roughly 990 published viral clones and from other ImmuneACCESS disease sequences. Clones were called with MiXCR by TCRdb after fastp trimmed the public reads at Q25, and only in-frame beta chains were retained. Each CDR3 protein appears once, grouped with its most common genes and DNA. In this record, the V and J calls reflect TCRdb's handling and not the investigators' own analysis. For this sample the table gives under 95,000 distinct CDR3 sequences, of which roughly 94% were detected only once. The ten most abundant clones make up about 0.3% of the sample.

The receptor chain draws on TRBV4-2 and TRBJ2-3, and TRBD2 matches 10 of the central bases. This TCR was recovered from a human donor with Susac syndrome. The sample consisted of CD4+ T cells from PBMCs. The nucleotides read TGTGCCAGCAGCCGCTCGCTAGCGGGGGTTATCACAGATACGCAGTATTTT. Its protein product is CASSRSLAGVITDTQYF.